This entry is about one T cell receptor (beta chain). The antigen remains unidentified. This table comes from immunoSEQ multiplex PCR, and its TCRdb copy is limited to in-frame clones, with some not included. The sample includes some 97,000 clones, 85% to 90% of them seen just once. This sample was taken from a study of T cell responses to AZD1222 COVID-19 vaccine. Findings of the study overall: Baseline seropositives among AZD1222 recipients totaled only five to seven. Repertoire sampling occurred only after the peak T cell response. Unmutated variant regions are reportedly targeted by nearly half of spike-specific TCRs. There were vaccine-associated CD4 TCRs across spike, dominant at 160-218 and 743-854.

The clonotype comes from an adult in good health. The input for sequencing was peripheral blood, taken on day 0 of AZD1222 vaccination.

In DNA, the CDR3 is TGTGCCAGTAGTATCGACAGTAGCGTTGTTAATCAGCCCCAGCATTTT. It encodes CASSIDSSVVNQPQHF. The V and J genes are TRBV19 and TRBJ1-5, with a possible D match to TRBD1 (5 bases). V lost 3 bases and J 4 bases, leaving 16 bases between the germline ends. Germline CDR1 reads LNHDA; CDR2 reads SQIVND (reference sequence). The length of the CDR3 is 16 residues.